This T cell receptor (beta chain) was retrieved from a study of T cells in Graves' hyperthyroidism and ophthalmopathy. Amplification targeted TCR beta CDR3 regions from RNA transcripts. The HTBI set primed first-round TCR CDR3 RT-PCR. TCRdb analysed the multiplex PCR reads with MiXCR anew, one entry per CDR3 protein. The table has around 420,000 distinct CDR3 sequences, approximately 14% seen once. This clonotype was counted ten times or more. V lost 5 bases to trimming and J lost 8 bases, with 15 bases between them. There are 13 residues in the CDR3. The V gene's germline CDR1 is MNHEY and CDR2 SMNVEV (reference sequence). Uncontrolled infection, other autoimmune disease, pregnancy or lactation excluded patients.

This TCR derives from a woman aged 18-29 years with Graves' hyperthyroidism. The V call is TRBV27, the J call TRBJ1-2; no clear D. The sequencing input was blood. In nucleotides, the CDR3 is TGTGCCAGCAGTCTTGGGCCGGCCGGGGGCTACACCTTC. Encoded protein: CASSLGPAGGYTF.